The clone carrying this T cell receptor beta chain was seen once. Other nucleotide sequences from this sample produce the same CDR3. This record comes from a study of T cells in tumors after PD-1 blockade. Study information: Mean per blood sample: about 110,000 templates (about 23,000-257,772), some 36,000 unique clonotypes.

The data were produced by immunoSEQ multiplex PCR, yet TCRdb's version contains in-frame clones alone and is incomplete. Altogether about 63,000 clones are present, approximately 79% being singletons, with the ten largest covering 4% to 5%. This TCR came from a human donor with basal cell carcinoma. The sample consisted of PBMCs, taken after anti-PD-1 treatment.

CDR3 sequence reads: CAWSVGGGDEQFF. CDR3 DNA: TGTGCCTGGAGTGTTGGGGGAGGGGATGAGCAGTTCTTC. The rearrangement joins TRBV30 to TRBJ2-1, with TRBD2 identical over 7 bases. The trim removed 0 bases at V and 8 bases at J, leaving 4 bases unmatched. This CDR3 is built from 13 residues. Germline V gene data show CDR1 as GTSNPN and CDR2 as SVGIG (reference sequence).